The sequence of this T cell receptor beta chain was determined in a study of CD8+ T cells in alopecia areata. The study, taken as a whole, reports: Relative to mice, TCR sharing across patients was less clear, a difference possibly HLA-related.

As concerns this clone: The target antigen is unknown.

The germline V gene has CDR1 MNHEY and CDR2 SMNVEV (reference sequence). V was shortened by 4 bases and J by 5 bases, with 14 bases between the two germline ends. The CDR3 totals 14 residues. In each case, RNA was isolated and then reverse transcribed into cDNA as the sequencing template. This table comes from immunoSEQ multiplex PCR, and its TCRdb copy is limited to in-frame clones, with some not included. The sample shows fewer than 250,000 clones, 50% to 70% of them seen only once. The clonotype comes from a human donor with alopecia areata. This chain joins TRBV27 and TRBJ1-1; D is ambiguous. Sequenced material: CD4+ T cells sorted from blood, taken at week 0. The CDR3 here is CASSSKLRGTEAFF. As DNA, the CDR3 is TGTGCCAGCAGTTCGAAGTTACGAGGGACTGAAGCTTTCTTT.